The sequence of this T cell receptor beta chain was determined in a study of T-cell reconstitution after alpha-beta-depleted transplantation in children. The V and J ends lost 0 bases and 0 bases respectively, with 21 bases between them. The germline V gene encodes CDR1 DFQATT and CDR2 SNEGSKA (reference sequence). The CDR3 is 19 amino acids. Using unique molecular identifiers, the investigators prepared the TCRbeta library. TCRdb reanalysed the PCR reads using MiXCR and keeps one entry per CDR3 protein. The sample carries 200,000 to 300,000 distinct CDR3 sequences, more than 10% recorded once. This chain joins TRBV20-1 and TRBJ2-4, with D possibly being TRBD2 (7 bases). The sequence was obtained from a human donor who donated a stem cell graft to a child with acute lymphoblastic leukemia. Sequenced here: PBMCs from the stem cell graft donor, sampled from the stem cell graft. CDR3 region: CSARDPWGAGGRAKNIQYF. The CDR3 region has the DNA TGCAGTGCTAGAGACCCCTGGGGGGCTGGCGGGAGAGCCAAAAACATTCAGTACTTC.